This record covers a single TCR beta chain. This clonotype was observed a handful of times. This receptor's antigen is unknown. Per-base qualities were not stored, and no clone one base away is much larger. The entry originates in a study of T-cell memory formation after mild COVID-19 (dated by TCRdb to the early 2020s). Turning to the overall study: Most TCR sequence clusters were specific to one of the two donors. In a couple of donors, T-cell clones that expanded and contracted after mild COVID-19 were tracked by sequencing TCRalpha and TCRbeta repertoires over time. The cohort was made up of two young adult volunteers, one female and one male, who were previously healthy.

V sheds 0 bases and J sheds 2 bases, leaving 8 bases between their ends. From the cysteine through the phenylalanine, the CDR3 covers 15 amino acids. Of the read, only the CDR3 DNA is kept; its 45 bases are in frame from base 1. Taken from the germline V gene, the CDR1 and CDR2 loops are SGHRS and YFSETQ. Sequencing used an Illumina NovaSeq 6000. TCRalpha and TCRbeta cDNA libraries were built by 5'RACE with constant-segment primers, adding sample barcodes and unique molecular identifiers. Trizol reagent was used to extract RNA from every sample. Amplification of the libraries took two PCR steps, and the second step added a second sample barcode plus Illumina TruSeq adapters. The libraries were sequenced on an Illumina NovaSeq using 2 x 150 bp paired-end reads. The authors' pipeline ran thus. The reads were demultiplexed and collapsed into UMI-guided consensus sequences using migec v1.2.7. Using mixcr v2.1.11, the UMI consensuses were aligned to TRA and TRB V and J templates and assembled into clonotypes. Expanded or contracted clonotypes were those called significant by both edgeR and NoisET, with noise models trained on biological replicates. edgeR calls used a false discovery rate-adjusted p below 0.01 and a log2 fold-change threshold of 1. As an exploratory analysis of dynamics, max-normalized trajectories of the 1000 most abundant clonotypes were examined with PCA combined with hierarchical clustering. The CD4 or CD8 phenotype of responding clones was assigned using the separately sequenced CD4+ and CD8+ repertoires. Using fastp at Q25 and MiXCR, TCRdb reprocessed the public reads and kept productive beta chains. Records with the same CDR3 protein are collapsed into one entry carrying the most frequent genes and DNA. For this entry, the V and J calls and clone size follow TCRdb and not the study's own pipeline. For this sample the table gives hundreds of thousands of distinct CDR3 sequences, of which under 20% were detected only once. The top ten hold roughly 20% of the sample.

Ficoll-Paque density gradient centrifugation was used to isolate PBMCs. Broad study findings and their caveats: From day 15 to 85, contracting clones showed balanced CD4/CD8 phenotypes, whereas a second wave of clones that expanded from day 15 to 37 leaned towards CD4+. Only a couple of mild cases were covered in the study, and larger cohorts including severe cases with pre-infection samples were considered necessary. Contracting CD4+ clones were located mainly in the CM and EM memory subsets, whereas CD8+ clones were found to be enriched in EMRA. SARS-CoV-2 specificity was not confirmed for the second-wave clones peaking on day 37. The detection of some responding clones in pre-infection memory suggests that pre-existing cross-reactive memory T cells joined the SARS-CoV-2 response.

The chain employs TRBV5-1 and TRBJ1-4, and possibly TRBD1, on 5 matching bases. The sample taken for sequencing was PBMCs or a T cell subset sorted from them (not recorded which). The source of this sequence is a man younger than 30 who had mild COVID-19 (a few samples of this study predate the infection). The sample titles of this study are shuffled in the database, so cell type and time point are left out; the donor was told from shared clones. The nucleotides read TGCGCCAGCAGCTTGGGGGGGATGACTAATGAAAAACTGTTTTTT. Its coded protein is CASSLGGMTNEKLFF.